This entry lists 28 T cell receptor beta chains sequenced from one sample in a study of blood T cells in healthy people across ages. Next came a second PCR, run for about 6 to 12 cycles, which used a sample-barcoded 5' primer along with a J-beta primer mix. TCRdb reprocessed the 5' RACE reads via MiXCR and lists one record per CDR3 protein. The sample contains approximately 960,000 distinct CDR3 sequences, 25% to 35% of which appear only once. The sample was also linked to a second study, of T cells of mothers and their children.

Sequencing was done on a sample of blood. The receptors derive from a woman aged 40-49 years in good health.

This clonotype came up many times. The chain is built from TRBV20-1 and TRBJ2-3; 12 nucleotides line up with TRBD2. This CDR3 has 17 amino acids. V lost 2 bases and J lost 5; bases outside the gene matches: 11. CDR1 and CDR2 (germline): DFQATT, SNEGSKA (reference sequence). Here the CDR3 reads CSARLPSGGVLRDTQYF. CDR3 DNA sequence: TGCAGTGCTAGACTACCTAGCGGGGGGGTTTTGAGAGATACGCAGTATTTT.

This chain uses TRBV11-2 with TRBJ2-7; tentatively, D is TRBD1 (5 bases). In germline, CDR1 is SGHAT, CDR2 FQNNGV. The CDR3 is 12 residues long. Trimming removed 5 bases from V and 4 bases from J, with 9 bases in between. In nucleotides, the CDR3 is TGTGCCAGCAGCGCGACAGATTACGAGCAGTACTTC. Protein sequence: CASSATDYEQYF.

Ten or more counts support this clonotype. The CDR3 coding sequence is TGTGCCAGCTCACCCACTAGCGGGGGGCACTACGAGCAGTACTTC. As protein: CASSPTSGGHYEQYF. The J gene is TRBJ2-7, the V gene TRBV18; TRBD2 matches 12 bases. The CDR3 is 15 amino acids. CDR1 and CDR2 from the germline V gene are KGHSH and LQKENI. The J segment lost 3 bases and the V segment lost 3 bases, leaving 3 bases of the junction unmatched.

Comment on this clonotype: A read error is possible here, since a much larger clone lies one base away. This sequence joins TRBV7-7 and TRBJ2-1, with TRBD1 identical over 8 bases. This CDR3 has 14 residues. Looked up from germline, CDR1 is SSHAT and CDR2 is FNYEAQ (reference sequence). The CDR3 region has the DNA TGTGCTAGCAGCTTAGGGGGACAGGAAGAGACCCAGTTCTTC. It codes for CASSLGGQEETQFF.

The V gene is TRBV9, the J gene TRBJ1-5, with D unresolved. In germline, CDR1 is SGDLS, CDR2 YYNGEE. Trimming removed 0 bases at V and 2 bases at J, with 9 bases between. The CDR3 covers 15 residues. The CDR3 DNA sequence: TGTGCCAGCAGCGTAGCTCCAGAGGGCAATCAGCCCCAGCATTTT. Its protein product is CASSVAPEGNQPQHF. Supplemented by reference TRBV9 and TRBJ1-5, the full variable domain reads DSGVTQTPKHLITATGQRVTLRCSPRSGDLSVYWYQQSLDQGLQFLIQYYNGEERAKGNILERFSAQQFPDLHSELNLSSLELGDSALYFCASSVAPEGNQPQHFGDGTRLSIL.

A remark on this clonotype: The junction departs from the called germline gene at one end, perhaps through a read error. The rearrangement uses TRBV9 and TRBJ2-3; TRBD1 matches at 9 bases. CDR3 length: 15 amino acids. Germline CDR1 is SGDLS and CDR2 is YYNGEE. The CDR3 DNA follows: TGTGCCAGCAGCGATGGGACAGGGTGGCCAGATGCGCAGTATTTT. Translating gives CASSDGTGWPDAQYF.

Written as DNA, the CDR3 is TGTGCCAGCAGCTTAGTCGGAAGGAACTCTGGAAACACCATATATTTT. Protein sequence: CASSLVGRNSGNTIYF. This chain links TRBV7-2 with TRBJ1-3, with unresolved D. Trimming removed 1 base at V and 0 bases at J, with 10 bases between. Looked up from germline, CDR1 is SGHTA and CDR2 is FQGNSA. The CDR3 has 16 residues.

This clonotype was seen many times. DNA of the CDR3: TGTGCCAGCAGGGCCAATAAAGGGATCTATGGCTACACCTTC. It yields the protein CASRANKGIYGYTF. The gene calls are TRBV7-2 and TRBJ1-2; D is ambiguous. The length of the CDR3 is 14 residues. V dropped 6 bases and J dropped 4 bases, with 15 bases sitting between them. Germline V lookup: CDR1 SGHTA, CDR2 FQGNSA.

The chain employs TRBV6-5 and TRBJ1-2; 11 nucleotides agree with TRBD1. After removal of 6 bases from V and 5 bases from J, the junction contained 5 bases not matched to a gene. CDR1 and CDR2 (germline): MNHEY, SVGAGI. This CDR3 spans 14 amino acids. The CDR3, as DNA: TGTGCCAGCAGGGACAGGGGGCGCGGTTATGGCTACACCTTC. Translating gives CASRDRGRGYGYTF.

This clonotype was picked up many times. The chain combines TRBV29-1 with TRBJ2-1; D is unresolved. The CDR3 covers 16 residues. V lost 6 bases and J lost 6, with 24 bases in between. CDR1 SQVTM and CDR2 ANQGSEA come from the germline V gene. CDR3 bases: TGCAGCGTGAAGGGTCTACCTTTCGGGTATTTCAATGAGCAGTTCTTC. This gives the protein CSVKGLPFGYFNEQFF.

Note on this clonotype: The germline gene is not matched at one end of the junction; a read error may be the cause. The rearrangement joins TRBV7-2 to TRBJ2-5; a weak D match, TRBD2 (6 bases). The J call may be mistaken, given a closer DNA end match to TRBJ2-7. CDR1 is SGHTA, CDR2 FQGNSA, per germline. The CDR3 has 15 amino acids. The DNA for the CDR3 is TGTGCCAACAGCTCCCGGGGGACGGGACCCTACGAGCAGTACTTC. The encoded protein is CANSSRGTGPYEQYF.

This clonotype was found a few times. The chain is built from TRBV12-3 or TRBV12-4 and TRBJ2-2; the D gene is possibly TRBD2 (7 bases). There are 12 residues in the CDR3. The V end lost 6 bases, the J end lost 16 bases, and 18 bases lay between the germline ends. CDR3 residues: CASSPGGRQSFF. CDR3 nucleotide sequence: TGTGCCAGCAGCCCGGGGGGCAGACAATCGTTTTTT.

The chain carries TRBV3-1 and TRBJ2-1; no definite D call. V dropped 1 base and J dropped 2 bases, with 12 bases sitting between them. This CDR3 has 16 amino acids. Looked up from germline, CDR1 is LGHDT and CDR2 is YNNKEL (reference sequence). The CDR3 coding sequence is TGTGCCAGCAGCCAAGTCTCCTCTTTTCCCTACAATGAGCAGTTCTTC. Its translation is CASSQVSSFPYNEQFF.

This clonotype has more than one count but fewer than ten. The chain is built from TRBV6-6 and TRBJ1-1, with D possibly being TRBD1 (6 bases). Trimming left V 2 bases short and J 2 bases short, with 12 bases between. Germline V gene data show CDR1 as MNHNY and CDR2 as SVGAGI (reference sequence). This CDR3 is 15 amino acids long. The CDR3 DNA follows: TGTGCCAGCAGTTACGGCCGGGGGCTTAACACTGAAGCTTTCTTT. Translating it yields CASSYGRGLNTEAFF.

A few counts support this clonotype. The J gene is TRBJ2-1, the V gene TRBV4-1; TRBD2 matches at 10 bases. Per germline, CDR1 MGHRA and CDR2 YSYEKL. V shed 1 base and J 7 bases; nucleotides not matched to a gene: 10. The CDR3 has 17 residues. CDR3 sequence (DNA): TGCGCCAGCAGCCAAGTCGACTTAGCGGGGGGCGGGAATGAGCAGTTCTTC. It specifies CASSQVDLAGGGNEQFF.

The chain carries TRBV20-1 and TRBJ2-3, with TRBD1 as a possible D gene (6 bases). CDR3 length: 15 amino acids. The V gene's germline CDR1 is DFQATT and CDR2 SNEGSKA (reference sequence). Between the trimmed V and J ends, which lost 6 bases and 6 bases, there was a span of 22 bases. This CDR3 reads CSATPIQGPSDTQYF. As DNA, the CDR3 is TGCAGTGCCACCCCTATACAGGGACCTTCGGATACGCAGTATTTT.

The chain combines TRBV30 with TRBJ2-1; D may be TRBD2 (6 bases). This CDR3 is 13 amino acids long. V was pared by 3 bases and J by 9 bases, with 15 bases between. Germline V lookup: CDR1 GTSNPN, CDR2 SVGIG (reference sequence). CDR3 DNA sequence: TGTGCCTGGAGCTATGACGTTAGCGGTGAGCAGTTCTTC. This codes for CAWSYDVSGEQFF.

This clonotype was recorded a few times. The chain employs TRBV7-9 and TRBJ2-1; possible D gene TRBD1, 5 bases. The CDR3 is made up of 14 amino acids. Trimming took 2 bases from V and 8 from J, leaving 13 bases between them. Germline V lookup: CDR1 SEHNR, CDR2 FQNEAQ (reference sequence). The CDR3 protein is CASSLRTKTYEQFF. The CDR3 DNA is TGTGCCAGCAGCTTACGGACAAAGACATATGAGCAGTTCTTC.

This clonotype was counted a few times. DNA for the CDR3: TGTGCCAGCAGCTTGACGGGGGGGCAATACAATGAGCAGTTCTTC. It translates to CASSLTGGQYNEQFF. The V and J genes are TRBV7-2 and TRBJ2-1; 8 bases fit TRBD2. Per germline, CDR1 SGHTA and CDR2 FQGNSA. V was clipped by 3 bases and J by 4 bases; unmatched bases: 5. This CDR3 comprises 15 residues.

The sample holds a few counts of this clonotype. The J gene is TRBJ1-5, the V gene TRBV12-3 or TRBV12-4; 7 bases map to TRBD1. CDR3 size: 15 residues. After removal of 4 bases from V and 7 bases from J, the junction contained 10 bases not matched to a gene. CDR3 sequence (DNA): TGTGCCAGCAGTTCCTACAGGGGAACCAGACAGCCCCAGCATTTT. Translating it yields CASSSYRGTRQPQHF.

The J gene is TRBJ2-5, the V gene TRBV7-8, with 11 bases aligning to TRBD2. After removal of 6 bases from V and 1 base from J, the junction contained 7 bases not matched to a gene. Per germline, CDR1 SGHVS and CDR2 FQNEAQ. The CDR3 is made up of 16 amino acids. CDR3 in amino acids: CASRYSGGATQETQYF. The CDR3 region has the DNA TGTGCCAGCAGATATAGCGGGGGGGCCACCCAAGAGACCCAGTACTTC. Looking up the rest from reference TRBV7-8 and TRBJ2-5 gives the full variable domain: GAGVSQSPRYKVAKRGQDVALRCDPISGHVSLFWYQQALGQGPEFLTYFQNEAQLDKSGLPSDRFFAERPEGSVSTLKIQRTQQEDSAVYLCASRYSGGATQETQYFGPGTRLLVL.

Only a few counts were recorded for this clonotype. The chain joins TRBV9 to TRBJ2-5; the D gene is possibly TRBD2 (6 bases). From germline, CDR1 is SGDLS and CDR2 YYNGEE. There are 13 residues in the CDR3. V lost 5 bases and J 5 bases, leaving 13 bases between the germline ends. The CDR3 protein is CASRGTAGETQYF. The DNA of the CDR3 is TGTGCCAGCAGGGGAACGGCGGGGGAGACCCAGTACTTC. The full variable domain, completed using reference TRBV9 and TRBJ2-5, is DSGVTQTPKHLITATGQRVTLRCSPRSGDLSVYWYQQSLDQGLQFLIQYYNGEERAKGNILERFSAQQFPDLHSELNLSSLELGDSALYFCASRGTAGETQYFGPGTRLLVL.

This clonotype occurred a few times. The J gene is TRBJ2-3, the V gene TRBV7-2, with TRBD2 identical over 8 bases. CDR1 is SGHTA, CDR2 FQGNSA, per germline. This CDR3 spans 17 amino acids. With V trimmed by 5 bases and J by 0 bases, 10 bases remained unmatched. The CDR3 DNA reads as TGTGCCAGCAGCCTGGCGATAGCGGGGACCAGCACAGATACGCAGTATTTT. Protein: CASSLAIAGTSTDTQYF.

This chain uses TRBV28 with TRBJ2-4, with 7 bases that match TRBD1. Germline CDR1 is MDHEN and CDR2 is SYDVKM. This CDR3 spans 16 amino acids. V was clipped by 3 bases and J by 4 bases; unmatched bases: 9. CDR3 sequence reads: CASSFPLGTAKNIQYF. In nucleotides, the CDR3 is TGTGCCAGCAGTTTCCCCCTAGGGACAGCGAAAAACATTCAGTACTTC.

As regards this clonotype: Sequence at one end of the junction differs from germline and may be a read error. The rearrangement joins TRBV20-1 to TRBJ2-3, with 8 bases aligning to TRBD2. Germline-derived CDR1 and CDR2 are DFQATT and SNEGSKA (reference sequence). This CDR3 contains 17 residues. CDR3 bases: TGCGGTGCTACGGGACTAGTCGGAACTCTACGCACAGATACGCAGTATTTT. This codes for CGATGLVGTLRTDTQYF.

This clonotype was counted ten times or more. The V call is TRBV25-1, the J call TRBJ2-7; tentatively, D is TRBD1 (5 bases). V was pared by 1 base and J by 2 bases, with 12 bases between. The CDR3 covers 15 residues. Germline V lookup: CDR1 MGHDK, CDR2 SYGVNS. DNA for the CDR3: TGTGCCAGCAGTGAATCCCCAGGGTACCCCTACGAGCAGTACTTC. Translation gives CASSESPGYPYEQYF.

This clonotype was recorded a few times. The chain has TRBV6-2 or TRBV6-3 and TRBJ2-3; 10 nucleotides line up with TRBD2. The germline CDR1 and CDR2 sequences are MNHEY and SVGEGT. The CDR3 extends over 19 amino acids. The V segment lost 4 bases and the J segment 2 bases; nucleotides outside the gene matches: 15. The CDR3 DNA reads TGTGCCAGCAGTTCTATGGGCCTAGCGGGGGAATATTCCACAGATACGCAGTATTTT. It codes for CASSSMGLAGEYSTDTQYF.

V and J are TRBV27 and TRBJ1-2; D unresolved. Germline V gene sequence: CDR1 MNHEY, CDR2 SMNVEV (reference sequence). This CDR3 has 15 amino acids. Trimming took off 6 bases at V and 3 bases at J, with 17 bases between the two ends. CDR3 sequence: CASRGVVWQHYGYTF. CDR3 sequence (DNA): TGTGCCAGCAGGGGAGTAGTCTGGCAACACTATGGCTACACCTTC.